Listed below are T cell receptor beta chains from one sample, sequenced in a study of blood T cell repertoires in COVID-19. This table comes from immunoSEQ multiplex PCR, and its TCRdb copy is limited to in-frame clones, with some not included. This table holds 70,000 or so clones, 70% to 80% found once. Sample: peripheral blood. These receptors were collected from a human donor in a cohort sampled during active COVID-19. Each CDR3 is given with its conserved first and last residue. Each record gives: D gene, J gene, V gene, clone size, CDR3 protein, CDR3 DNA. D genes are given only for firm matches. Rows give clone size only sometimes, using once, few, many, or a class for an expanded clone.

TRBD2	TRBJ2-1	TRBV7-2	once	CASSLVVGVAGAYNEQFF	TGTGCCAGCAGCTTAGTGGTGGGAGTGGCGGGAGCCTACAATGAGCAGTTCTTC
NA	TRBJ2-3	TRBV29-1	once	CSVEQARATDTQYF	TGCAGCGTTGAACAGGCCAGGGCTACAGATACGCAGTATTTT
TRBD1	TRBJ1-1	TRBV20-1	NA	CSAREGTAFYF	TGCAGTGCTAGAGAGGGGACAGCATTCTATTTT
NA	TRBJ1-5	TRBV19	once	CASTPRSRQPQHF	TGTGCCAGTACCCCCCGGTCCAGGCAGCCCCAGCATTTT
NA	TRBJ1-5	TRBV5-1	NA	CASSPRGGGDQPQHF	TGCGCCAGCAGCCCCCGGGGGGGTGGCGATCAGCCCCAGCATTTT
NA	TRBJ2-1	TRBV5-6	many	CASSFGGSNNEQFF	TGTGCCAGCAGCTTCGGAGGGAGTAACAATGAGCAGTTCTTC
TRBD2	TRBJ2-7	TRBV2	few	CASLGPGLAGPEGEQYF	TGTGCCAGCTTGGGTCCGGGACTAGCGGGCCCGGAGGGCGAGCAGTACTTC
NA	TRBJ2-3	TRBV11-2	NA	CASSRRQAGTQYF	TGTGCCAGCAGCCGAAGACAAGCCGGTACGCAGTATTTT
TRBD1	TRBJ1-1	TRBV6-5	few	CASRTGQGYTEAFF	TGTGCCAGCAGGACTGGACAGGGGTACACTGAAGCTTTCTTT
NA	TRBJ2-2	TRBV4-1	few	CASSQDMGAGELFF	TGCGCCAGCAGCCAAGATATGGGAGCCGGGGAGCTGTTTTTT
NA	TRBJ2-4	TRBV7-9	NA	CASSSQARENIQYF	TGTGCCAGCAGCTCCCAGGCCAGGGAAAACATTCAGTACTTC
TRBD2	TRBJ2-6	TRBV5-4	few	CASSLGAGDSGANVLTF	TGTGCCAGCAGCTTGGGGGCGGGGGACTCTGGGGCCAACGTCCTGACTTTC
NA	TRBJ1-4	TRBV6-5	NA	CASSRTASNEKLFF	TGTGCCAGCAGTAGGACAGCCTCTAATGAAAAACTGTTTTTT
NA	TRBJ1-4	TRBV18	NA	CASSPLAQNEKLFF	TGTGCCAGCTCACCACTGGCCCAGAATGAAAAACTGTTTTTT
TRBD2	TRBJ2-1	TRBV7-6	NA	CASSPSGSSYNEQFF	TGTGCCAGCAGCCCTAGCGGGAGTTCCTACAATGAGCAGTTCTTC
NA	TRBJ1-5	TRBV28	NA	CASSPFRDTSNQPQHF	TGTGCCAGCAGTCCGTTCCGGGACACCAGCAATCAGCCCCAGCATTTT
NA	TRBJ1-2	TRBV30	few	CAWSVGDRGYTF	TGTGCCTGGAGTGTAGGTGACAGAGGCTACACCTTC
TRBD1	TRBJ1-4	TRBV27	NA	CASKGDRVAKLFF	TGTGCCAGCAAGGGGGACAGGGTGGCAAAACTGTTTTTT
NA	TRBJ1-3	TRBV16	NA	CASSRRGAGNTIYF	TGTGCCAGCAGCCGAAGGGGTGCCGGAAACACCATATATTTT
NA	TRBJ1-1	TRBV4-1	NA	CASSQRGANTEAFF	TGCGCCAGCAGCCAAAGGGGCGCGAACACTGAAGCTTTCTTT
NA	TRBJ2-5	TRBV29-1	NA	CSGRRGWETQYF	TGCAGCGGCCGCCGAGGATGGGAGACCCAGTACTTC
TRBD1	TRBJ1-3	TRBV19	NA	CASDMGQAVTGNTIYF	TGTGCCAGCGACATGGGACAGGCAGTAACTGGAAACACCATATATTTT
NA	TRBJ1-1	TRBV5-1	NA	CASSFRGSDTEAFF	TGCGCCAGCAGCTTTCGGGGAAGTGACACTGAAGCTTTCTTT
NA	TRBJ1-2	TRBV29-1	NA	CSVDSNYGYTF	TGCAGCGTTGACAGTAACTATGGCTACACCTTC
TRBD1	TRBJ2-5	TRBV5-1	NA	CASSLATGGETQYF	TGCGCCAGCAGCTTGGCGACAGGGGGAGAGACCCAGTACTTC
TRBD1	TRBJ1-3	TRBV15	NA	CATSRDARNRGSGNTIYF	TGTGCCACCAGCAGAGATGCCCGGAACAGGGGCTCTGGAAACACCATATATTTT
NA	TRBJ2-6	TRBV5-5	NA	CASTLGGIGANVLTF	TGTGCCAGCACTCTCGGCGGGATCGGGGCCAACGTCCTGACTTTC
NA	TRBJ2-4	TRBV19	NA	CASSLRRENIQYF	TGTGCCAGTAGTCTTCGACGGGAAAACATTCAGTACTTC
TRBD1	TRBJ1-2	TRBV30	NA	CAWSDRVLLNGYTF	TGTGCCTGGAGCGACAGGGTTCTCCTTAATGGCTACACCTTC
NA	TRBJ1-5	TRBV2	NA	CASSGTSQPQHF	TGTGCCAGCAGTGGAACGAGTCAGCCCCAGCATTTT
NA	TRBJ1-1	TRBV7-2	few	CASNRYGLAEAFF	TGTGCCAGCAACCGGTACGGGTTGGCTGAAGCTTTCTTT
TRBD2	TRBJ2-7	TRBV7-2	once	CASSLRGGGLYEQYF	TGTGCCAGCAGCTTACGGGGCGGGGGATTATACGAGCAGTACTTC
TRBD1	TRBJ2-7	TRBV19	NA	CASSPTTGGYEQYF	TGTGCCAGTAGTCCGACGACAGGGGGCTACGAGCAGTACTTC
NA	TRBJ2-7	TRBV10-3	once	CAISGRAEGYEQYF	TGTGCCATCAGTGGACGAGCGGAGGGCTACGAGCAGTACTTC
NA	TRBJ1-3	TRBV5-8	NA	CASSLVSGSSGSGNTIYF	TGTGCCAGCAGCTTGGTTTCAGGGTCCTCCGGCTCTGGAAACACCATATATTTT
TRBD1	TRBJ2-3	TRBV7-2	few	CASSSRDRVGTDTQYF	TGTGCCAGCAGCTCGCGAGACAGGGTTGGCACAGATACGCAGTATTTT
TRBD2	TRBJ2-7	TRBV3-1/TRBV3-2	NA	CASSPPGTSGSYEQYF	TGTGCCAGCAGTCCGCCGGGGACTAGCGGGAGTTACGAGCAGTACTTC
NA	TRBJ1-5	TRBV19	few	CASSSSGGNQPQHF	TGTGCCAGTAGTTCATCGGGTGGCAATCAGCCCCAGCATTTT
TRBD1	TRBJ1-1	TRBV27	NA	CASSFQTGGNTEAFF	TGTGCCAGCAGTTTCCAGACAGGGGGGAACACTGAAGCTTTCTTT
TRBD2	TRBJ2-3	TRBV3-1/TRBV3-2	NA	CASSQDGTSGPTQYF	TGTGCCAGCAGCCAAGATGGGACTAGCGGGCCGACGCAGTATTTT
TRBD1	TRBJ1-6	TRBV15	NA	CATRTGGRSPLHF	TGTGCCACCAGGACAGGGGGCAGGTCACCCCTCCACTTT
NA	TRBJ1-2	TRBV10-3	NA	CAISELGRGYGYTF	TGTGCCATCAGTGAGTTGGGCAGGGGCTATGGCTACACCTTC
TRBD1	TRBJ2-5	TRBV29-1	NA	CSVNSGTGGSQETQYF	TGCAGCGTTAATTCCGGGACAGGGGGGAGCCAAGAGACCCAGTACTTC
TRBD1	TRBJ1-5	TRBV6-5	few	CASIRQGDKDQPQHF	TGTGCCAGCATAAGACAGGGGGATAAGGATCAGCCCCAGCATTTT
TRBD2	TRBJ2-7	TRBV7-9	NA	CASSFSTSTPFEQYF	TGTGCCAGCAGCTTCTCGACTAGCACGCCATTCGAGCAGTACTTC
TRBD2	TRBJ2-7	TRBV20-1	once	CSASHSAGGELRYEQYF	TGCAGTGCTAGTCATTCGGCGGGAGGGGAGCTACGGTACGAGCAGTACTTC
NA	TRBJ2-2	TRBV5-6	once	CATGQNTGELFF	TGTGCCACGGGACAGAACACCGGGGAGCTGTTTTTT